The 14 T cell receptor beta chains reported below all come from one sample, sequenced in a study of OX40 agonist ivuxolimab in advanced cancers. Generated by immunoSEQ multiplex PCR, the TCRdb table keeps only in-frame clones and is missing some. The table lists under 100,000 clones, over 80% of them singletons, with 0.5% to 0.65% in the top ten. The sample was CD4+ or CD8+ T cells sorted from blood, taken in a trial of the OX40 agonist ivuxolimab. All receptors derive from an adult with an advanced solid tumor such as melanoma, head and neck, liver or kidney cancer.

This chain links TRBV7-8 with TRBJ2-1; 8 bases align to TRBD2. This CDR3 is 15 amino acids long. Germline V gives CDR1 SGHVS, CDR2 FQNEAQ. Trimming took 5 bases from V and 5 from J; bases not matched to a gene: 8. DNA for the CDR3: TGTGCCAGCAGCCCCGGGACTAGGGATCACAATGAGCAGTTCTTC. The encoded protein is CASSPGTRDHNEQFF.

This clone has only one observation. V usage is TRBV7-3 and J usage is TRBJ2-1; 8 bases line up with TRBD2. The CDR3 length is 15 residues. With 3 bases clipped from V and 5 bases from J, the junction kept 6 bases outside the gene matches. Germline values: CDR1 SGHTA, CDR2 FQGTGA. CDR3 bases: TGTGCCAGCAGCTTCGGCCGGGAGGGTAACAATGAGCAGTTCTTC. This sequence encodes CASSFGREGNNEQFF.

The chain is built from TRBV28 and TRBJ2-7; 8 bases line up with TRBD1. CDR3 size: 16 residues. The J segment lost 7 bases and the V segment lost 3 bases, leaving 14 bases of the junction unmatched. Germline CDR1 and CDR2: MDHEN and SYDVKM. Here the CDR3 reads CASSFYSLQGAREQYF. The DNA for the CDR3 is TGTGCCAGCAGTTTCTATTCACTCCAGGGGGCCCGGGAGCAGTACTTC.

The V gene is TRBV6-5, the J gene TRBJ1-2; D might be TRBD1 (5 bases). The germline gives CDR1 MNHEY, CDR2 SVGAGI. The CDR3 runs 14 residues. V shed 0 bases and J shed 5 bases, with 10 bases lying between them. In DNA form, the CDR3 reads TGTGCCAGCAGTTACTCGGCAGGGCGGTATGGCTACACCTTC. Protein sequence: CASSYSAGRYGYTF.

The J gene is TRBJ1-2, the V gene TRBV21-1; the table's D call, TRBD1, has no DNA check behind it. TRBV21-1 is listed as a pseudogene. This CDR3 comprises 14 residues. CDR3 in amino acids: CASSRQGSSYGYTF. In nucleotides, the CDR3 is TGTGCCAGCAGTCGACAGGGGAGTTCCTATGGCTACACCTTC.

Only one count was recorded for this clone. The gene calls are TRBV5-4 and TRBJ1-4; a possible D gene is TRBD1 (5 bases). The germline V and J ends were trimmed by 4 bases and 5 bases, with 15 bases remaining between them. Germline assignment: CDR1 SGHNT and CDR2 YYREEE (reference sequence). This CDR3 comprises 15 residues. This CDR3 reads CASSVDSTVNEKLFF. Written as DNA, the CDR3 is TGTGCCAGCAGCGTCGACAGCACTGTAAATGAAAAACTGTTTTTT.

J is TRBJ2-3 and V is TRBV5-8, with D perhaps being TRBD1 or TRBD2 (6 bases each). The CDR3 has 17 amino acids. Germline CDR1 is SGHTS and CDR2 is YDEGEE. The V end was cut by 2 bases, the J end by 4 bases, with 20 bases between. The CDR3 coding sequence is TGTGCCAGCAGCTTATCCATGAGCCGGAGGGGGGCAGATACGCAGTATTTT. Translating it yields CASSLSMSRRGADTQYF.

V gene TRBV11-3 combines with J gene TRBJ2-7; 8 positions match TRBD2. This CDR3 contains 14 residues. With V trimmed by 4 bases and J by 2 bases, 4 bases remained unmatched. In germline, CDR1 is SGHNT, CDR2 YENEEA. The CDR3 loop is CASSYTSGAYEQYF. The CDR3 DNA reads as TGTGCCAGCAGCTACACTAGCGGAGCCTACGAGCAGTACTTC.

This chain uses TRBV5-4 with TRBJ2-5; 12 bases are shared with TRBD2. TRBJ2-7 explains the end of the DNA better; the J call may be wrong. Germline V gene lookup returns CDR1 SGHNT and CDR2 YYREEE (reference sequence). The CDR3 consists of 16 residues. This chain's CDR3 is CASSLGLAGAYGEQYF. The CDR3 region has the DNA TGTGCCAGCAGCTTGGGACTAGCGGGAGCATACGGCGAGCAGTACTTC.

The chain combines TRBV5-1 with TRBJ1-1; D gene uncertain. With 4 bases removed from V and 4 bases from J, the gap between germline ends came to 17 bases. This CDR3 region has 15 residues. Germline V gene data show CDR1 as SGHRS and CDR2 as YFSETQ. The CDR3 bases are TGCGCCAGCAGCCTAACCGAGGGTAGAGGCACTGAAGCTTTCTTT. It is translated as CASSLTEGRGTEAFF.

This chain joins TRBV6-5 and TRBJ2-5, with D perhaps TRBD2 (6 bases). Trimming removed 2 bases at V and 6 bases at J, with 10 bases between. CDR1 is MNHEY and CDR2 is SVGAGI in the germline V gene. This CDR3 region has 13 residues. CDR3 sequence (DNA): TGTGCCAGCAGTTACGGGGGGAGGAAGACCCAGTACTTC. The encoded protein is CASSYGGRKTQYF.

This clone was seen a single time. This chain links TRBV5-1 with TRBJ2-2; tentatively, D is TRBD1 or TRBD2 (5 bases each). V was cut by 3 bases and J by 3 bases, with 12 bases left in between. The CDR3 is made up of 15 amino acids. Germline CDR1 reads SGHRS; CDR2 reads YFSETQ. The CDR3 DNA sequence: TGCGCCAGCAGCTCCTGGGACGGCTACACCGGGGAGCTGTTTTTT. Protein: CASSSWDGYTGELFF.

The chain has TRBV28 and TRBJ2-3; possibly TRBD2 for D (5 bases). Germline V lookup: CDR1 MDHEN, CDR2 SYDVKM. V lost 4 bases, J lost 2 bases, and 7 bases lay in between. The CDR3 totals 13 residues. This CDR3 is CASSSTITDTQYF. In DNA, the CDR3 is TGTGCCAGCAGTTCGACTATCACAGATACGCAGTATTTT.

V gene TRBV7-2 combines with J gene TRBJ2-2, with 8 positions matching TRBD1. Trimming cost V 3 bases and J 8 bases; bases outside gene matches: 8. CDR1 is SGHTA, CDR2 FQGNSA, per germline. The CDR3 contains 15 residues. CDR3 DNA sequence: TGTGCCAGCAGCTTCTCGCAGGGGGCGCGAGGGGAGCTGTTTTTT. As protein: CASSFSQGARGELFF. Filled out from reference TRBV7-2 and TRBJ2-2, the complete variable domain reads GAGVSQSPSNKVTEKGKDVELRCDPISGHTALYWYRQSLGQGLEFLIYFQGNSAPDKSGLPSDRFSAERTGGSVSTLTIQRTQQEDSAVYLCASSFSQGARGELFFGEGSRLTVL.